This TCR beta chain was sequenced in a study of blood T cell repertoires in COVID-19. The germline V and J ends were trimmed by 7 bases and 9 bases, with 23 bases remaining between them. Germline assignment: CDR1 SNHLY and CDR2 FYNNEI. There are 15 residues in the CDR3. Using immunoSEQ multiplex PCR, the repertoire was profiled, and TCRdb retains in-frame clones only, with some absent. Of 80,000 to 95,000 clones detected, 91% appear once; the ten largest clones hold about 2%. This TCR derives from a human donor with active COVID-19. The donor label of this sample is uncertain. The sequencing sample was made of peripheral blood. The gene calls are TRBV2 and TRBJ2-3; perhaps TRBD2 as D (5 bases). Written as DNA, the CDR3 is TGTGCCAGCACTGCCGGTCGGACTCTCCCGGGCACGCAGTATTTT. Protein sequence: CASTAGRTLPGTQYF. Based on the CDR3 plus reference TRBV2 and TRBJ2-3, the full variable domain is EPEVTQTPSHQVTQMGQEVILRCVPISNHLYFYWYRQILGQKVEFLVSFYNNEISEKSEIFDDQFSVERPDGSNFTLKIRSTKLEDSAMYFCASTAGRTLPGTQYFGPGTRLTVL.